This T cell receptor beta chain was found in a study of blood T cell repertoires in COVID-19. The table came from immunoSEQ multiplex PCR; TCRdb's copy has only in-frame clones and leaves some out. The sample has roughly 230,000 clones, roughly 84% seen once. This CDR3 has 14 residues. CDR1 SGHRS and CDR2 YFSETQ come from the germline V gene. V was cut by 1 base and J by 0 bases, with 6 bases left in between. As for this clone: This sample also contains other DNA sequences that code for the same CDR3.

The origin of this receptor is a man aged 50-59 years with active or convalescent COVID-19. Input material: peripheral blood. The chain combines TRBV5-1 with TRBJ2-3; maybe TRBD1 (5 bases). Here the CDR3 DNA reads TGCGCCAGCAGCTTGCAGGGAAGCACAGATACGCAGTATTTT. Its translation: CASSLQGSTDTQYF.